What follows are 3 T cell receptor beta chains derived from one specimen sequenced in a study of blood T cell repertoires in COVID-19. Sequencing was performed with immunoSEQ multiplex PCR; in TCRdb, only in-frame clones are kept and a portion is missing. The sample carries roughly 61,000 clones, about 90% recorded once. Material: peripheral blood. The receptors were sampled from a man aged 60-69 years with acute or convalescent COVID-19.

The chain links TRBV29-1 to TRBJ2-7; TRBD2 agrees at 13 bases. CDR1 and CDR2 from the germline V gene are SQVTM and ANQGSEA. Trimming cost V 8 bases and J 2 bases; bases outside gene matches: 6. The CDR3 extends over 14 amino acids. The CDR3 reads CSFSGTSGAYEQYF. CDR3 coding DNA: TGCAGCTTCTCCGGGACTAGCGGGGCCTACGAGCAGTACTTC.

The CDR3 nucleotides read TGTGCCAGCTCACCAGGAGCAGGGGGACCTAATTCACCCCTCCACTTT. It specifies CASSPGAGGPNSPLHF. The chain links TRBV18 to TRBJ1-6, with 7 bases fitting TRBD1. With V trimmed by 2 bases and J by 6 bases, 7 bases remained unmatched. The CDR3 length is 16 residues. In germline, CDR1 is KGHSH, CDR2 LQKENI.

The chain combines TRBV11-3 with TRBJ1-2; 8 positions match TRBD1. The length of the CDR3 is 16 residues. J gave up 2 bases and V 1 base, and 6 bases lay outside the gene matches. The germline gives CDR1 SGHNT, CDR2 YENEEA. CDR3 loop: CASSLGQGATNYGYTF. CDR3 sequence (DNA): TGTGCCAGCAGCTTAGGTCAGGGGGCAACCAACTATGGCTACACCTTC.